This T cell receptor (beta chain) was sequenced during a study of cytomegalovirus exposure and HLA in healthy donors. About this clone itself: Antigen specificity is unknown.

The study ran its PCR with 60 Vbeta and 13 Jbeta primers. Measured with immunoSEQ multiplex PCR; TCRdb has only the in-frame clones, and not every one. Among about 94,000 clones listed, around 73% were seen once. Overall study results and limits: The Asian-associated ancestry cluster reportedly had fewer N-insertions than the 666-donor mean in a later analysis. Owing to their indistinguishability, certain V segments, notably TRBV6-2 and TRBV6-3, were excluded. Across donors, most TCRs were seen rarely, yet some public ones were widespread.

The germline CDR1 and CDR2 sequences are MNHNS and SASEGT. The CDR3 runs 14 residues. Trimming took off 8 bases at V and 4 bases at J, with 15 bases between the two ends. The TCR originated in a woman aged 60-70 years in good health and CMV-seronegative. V gene TRBV6-1 combines with J gene TRBJ2-1; D is perhaps TRBD2 (6 bases). Sequencing input: PBMCs. CDR3 DNA: TGTGCCAGCTCTTACCGGGCGGGGTACAATGAGCAGTTCTTC. This sequence encodes CASSYRAGYNEQFF.